This record covers a single TCR beta chain. There are a few counts of this clone. What antigen it recognizes has not been identified. Per-base qualities were not stored, and no clone one base away is much larger. This record belongs to a study of blood T cell repertoires in COVID-19 (dated by TCRdb to 2018 to 2021). Some background on the complete study: Samples from collaborators originated in the United States, Italy and Spain and spanned both the acute and convalescent phases of COVID-19. The material from the prospective study consisted of cDNA or gDNA derived from T cells, B-cell-depleted T cells, or PBMCs. The dataset comprised deeply sampled blood TCRbeta repertoires from subjects exposed to, actively infected with, or recovered from COVID-19. A freely available public database, intended as a resource for researchers studying the immune response to SARS-CoV-2, is where the repertoires were released. Nearly every sample came with metadata listing a de-identified subject ID, COVID-19 status, age in years and sex. The samples were drawn from the first 160 participants of the ongoing ImmuneRACE study and from 950 to 1,500 subjects provided by 6 global collaborators. Where HLA class I and class II types were available, the types were taken from metadata supplied by the sample provider, not from assay-based typing.

TCRbeta CDR3 regions were amplified from genomic DNA using the immunoSEQ Assay, a bias-controlled multiplex PCR. The published analysis was carried out like this. The number of nucleated cells in each sample was estimated by amplification of reference gene primers within the assay. To quantify the absolute abundance of each unique TCRbeta CDR3 rearrangement, sequence reads were collapsed and filtered. For each sample, productive Simpson clonality was calculated by taking the square root of Simpson's diversity index across productive rearrangements. TCRdb carries this immuneACCESS record with in-frame sequences only. Its versions omit some clonotypes, under half of them owing to an unresolved V gene in the studies checked, with the rest unexplained. D and trimming come from the DNA, and the V and J calls and clone size come from that table. This sample holds 200,000 to 300,000 clones; approximately 86% were observed only once. Together, the top ten hold roughly 1.9% of the sample.

Summary of the overall study and its limitations: The quantity of clinical and demographic metadata differed by source and by participant and was supplied without curation.

Collaborating institutions collected whole blood in K2EDTA tubes following their own protocols. Collaborator samples were shipped for TCRbeta analysis as frozen whole blood, isolated PBMCs, or DNA extracted from either sample type. V is shortened by 2 bases, J by 0 bases, and the region joining them spans 7 bases. The germline V gene (reference sequence) supplies CDR1 SEHNR and CDR2 FQNEAQ. The CDR3 runs 15 residues from the cysteine to the phenylalanine. Only the CDR3 DNA stays, 45 bases, in frame from base 1. The receptor comes from a man younger than 45 with active or convalescent COVID-19. This chain joins TRBV7-9 to TRBJ1-4; confidence is insufficient to name the D gene. What was sequenced was peripheral blood. Here is the DNA: TGTGCCAGCAGCTTATTAGCCACAACTAATGAAAAACTGTTTTTT. Its coded protein is CASSLLATTNEKLFF.